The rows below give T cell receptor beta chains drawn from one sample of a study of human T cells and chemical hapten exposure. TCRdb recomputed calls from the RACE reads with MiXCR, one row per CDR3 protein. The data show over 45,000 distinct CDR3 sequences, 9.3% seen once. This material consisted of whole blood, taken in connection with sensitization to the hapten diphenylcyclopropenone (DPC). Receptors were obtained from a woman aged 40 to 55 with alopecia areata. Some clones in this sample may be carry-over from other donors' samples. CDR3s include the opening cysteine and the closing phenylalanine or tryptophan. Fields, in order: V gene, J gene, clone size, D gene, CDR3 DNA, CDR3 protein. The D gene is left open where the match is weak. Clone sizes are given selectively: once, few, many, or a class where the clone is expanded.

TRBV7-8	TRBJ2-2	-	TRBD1	TGTGCCAGCAGCAACTGGGACAGGGGGGTCACCGGGGAGCTGTTTTTT	CASSNWDRGVTGELFF
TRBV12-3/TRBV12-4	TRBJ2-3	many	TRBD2	TGTGCCAGCAGTCGCTCCCTCTCAGCGGGGAGCACAGATACGCAGTATTTT	CASSRSLSAGSTDTQYF
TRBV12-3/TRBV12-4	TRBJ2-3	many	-	TGTGCCAGCAGTTTTGTCCCCACAGATACGCAGTATTTT	CASSFVPTDTQYF
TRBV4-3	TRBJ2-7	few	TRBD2	TGCGCCAGCAGCCAAGATCTCCCTAGCGGGGGGACCTTGTACGAGCAGTACTTC	CASSQDLPSGGTLYEQYF
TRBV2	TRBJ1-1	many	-	TGTGCCAGCGGTTTGAGTCGGGGGGGTACTGAAGCTTTCTTT	CASGLSRGGTEAFF
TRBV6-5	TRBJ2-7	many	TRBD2	TGTGCCAGCAGCTCACTAGCGGGGGCACCCTACGAGCAGTACTTC	CASSSLAGAPYEQYF
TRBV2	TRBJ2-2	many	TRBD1	TGTGCCAGTCAGGGGGATGAGGATATAACCGGGGAGCTGTTTTTT	CASQGDEDITGELFF
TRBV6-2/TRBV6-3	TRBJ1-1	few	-	TGTGCCAGCAAATCAGGGTTTCTGAACACTGAAGCTTTCTTT	CASKSGFLNTEAFF
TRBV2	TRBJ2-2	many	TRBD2	TGTGCCAGCAGTGATCCGGGACTAGCGACCGGGGAGCTGTTTTTT	CASSDPGLATGELFF
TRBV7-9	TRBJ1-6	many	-	TGTGCCAGCAGCCAATTGCAGGGTTTCGATAATTCACCCCTCCACTTT	CASSQLQGFDNSPLHF
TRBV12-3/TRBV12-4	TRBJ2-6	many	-	TGTGCCAGCAGGGACCCAACGGGACGGACCTCTGGGGCCAACGTCCTGACTTTC	CASRDPTGRTSGANVLTF
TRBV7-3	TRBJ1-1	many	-	TGTGCCAGCAGTCAGGGGAGGAACACTGAAGCTTTCTTT	CASSQGRNTEAFF
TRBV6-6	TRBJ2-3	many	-	TGTGCCAGCGGAGGGGGGAGTTCCATCTTCGGGGCAGATACGCAGTATTTT	CASGGGSSIFGADTQYF
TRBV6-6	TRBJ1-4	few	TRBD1	TGTGCCAGCAGTTATGGGGACAGGGGTGTAGAAAAACTGTTTTTT	CASSYGDRGVEKLFF
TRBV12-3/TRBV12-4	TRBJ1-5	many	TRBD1	TGTGCCAGCAGCAGACAGGGGTGGGATCAGCCCCAGCATTTT	CASSRQGWDQPQHF
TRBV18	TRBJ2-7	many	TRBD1	TGTGCCAGCTCACCAGGAACAGGGGGCGCATACGAGCAGTACTTC	CASSPGTGGAYEQYF
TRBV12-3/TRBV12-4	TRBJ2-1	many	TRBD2	TGTGCCAGCAGTTGGGGGGGGGACTCCCTATACAATGAGCAGTTCTTC	CASSWGGDSLYNEQFF
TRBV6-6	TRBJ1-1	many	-	TGTGCCAGCAGTCCACCCGAACAGGTTGAAGCTTTCTTT	CASSPPEQVEAFF
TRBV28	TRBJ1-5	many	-	TGTGCCAGCAGTTTGGATCTTAATCAGCCCCAGCATTTT	CASSLDLNQPQHF
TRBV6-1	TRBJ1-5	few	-	TGTGCCAGCAGTGAAGGGGCGGGCAATCAGCCCCAGCATTTT	CASSEGAGNQPQHF
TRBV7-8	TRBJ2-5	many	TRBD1	TGTGCCAGCAGCTTATTTATCAGGGGGCGGGAGACCCAGTACTTC	CASSLFIRGRETQYF
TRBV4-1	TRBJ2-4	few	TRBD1	TGCGCCAGCAGCCAAGTGGGACAGGGCCCTTTGTCCTTC	CASSQVGQGPLSF
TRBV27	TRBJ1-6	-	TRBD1	TGTGCCAGCAGTTTGGGACAGGGAGGCGGTACACCCCTCCACTTT	CASSLGQGGGTPLHF
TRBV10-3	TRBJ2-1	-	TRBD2	TGTGCCATCAGCCCGGGACTAGCGGGGGGGCCGGCAAATGAGCAGTTCTTC	CAISPGLAGGPANEQFF
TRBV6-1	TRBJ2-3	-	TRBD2	TGTGCCAGCAGTGAATTTTCGGGGGGGACGCAGTATTTT	CASSEFSGGTQYF
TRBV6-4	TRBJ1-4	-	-	TGTGCCAGGGGAAAGGGGGATAATGAAAAACTGTTTTTT	CARGKGDNEKLFF
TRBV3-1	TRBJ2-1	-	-	TGTGCCAGCAGCGGGCGGGACCGGCATGAGCAGTTCTTC	CASSGRDRHEQFF
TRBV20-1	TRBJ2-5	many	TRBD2	TGCAGTGCTAGAGATCCGACGGGGGGTCCCCCAGAGACCCAGTACTTC	CSARDPTGGPPETQYF
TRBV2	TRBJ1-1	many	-	TGTGCCAGCAGTACGGGACACTCGAACACTGAAGCTTTCTTT	CASSTGHSNTEAFF
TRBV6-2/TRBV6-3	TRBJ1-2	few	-	TGTGCCAGCAGTTACTCTCTATCGGGCGTTAACTATGGCTACACCTTC	CASSYSLSGVNYGYTF
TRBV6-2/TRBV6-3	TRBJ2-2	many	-	TGTGCCAGCAGGCCCTTCGAGAACACCGGGGAGCTGTTTTTT	CASRPFENTGELFF
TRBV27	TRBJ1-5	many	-	TGTGCCAGCAGTTTGGCAGGGAGGGGATTCAATCAGCCCCAGCATTTT	CASSLAGRGFNQPQHF
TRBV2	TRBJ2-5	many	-	TGTGCCAGCACCCCACCTCTCCGGGGAGAAGACCAGTACTTC	CASTPPLRGEDQYF